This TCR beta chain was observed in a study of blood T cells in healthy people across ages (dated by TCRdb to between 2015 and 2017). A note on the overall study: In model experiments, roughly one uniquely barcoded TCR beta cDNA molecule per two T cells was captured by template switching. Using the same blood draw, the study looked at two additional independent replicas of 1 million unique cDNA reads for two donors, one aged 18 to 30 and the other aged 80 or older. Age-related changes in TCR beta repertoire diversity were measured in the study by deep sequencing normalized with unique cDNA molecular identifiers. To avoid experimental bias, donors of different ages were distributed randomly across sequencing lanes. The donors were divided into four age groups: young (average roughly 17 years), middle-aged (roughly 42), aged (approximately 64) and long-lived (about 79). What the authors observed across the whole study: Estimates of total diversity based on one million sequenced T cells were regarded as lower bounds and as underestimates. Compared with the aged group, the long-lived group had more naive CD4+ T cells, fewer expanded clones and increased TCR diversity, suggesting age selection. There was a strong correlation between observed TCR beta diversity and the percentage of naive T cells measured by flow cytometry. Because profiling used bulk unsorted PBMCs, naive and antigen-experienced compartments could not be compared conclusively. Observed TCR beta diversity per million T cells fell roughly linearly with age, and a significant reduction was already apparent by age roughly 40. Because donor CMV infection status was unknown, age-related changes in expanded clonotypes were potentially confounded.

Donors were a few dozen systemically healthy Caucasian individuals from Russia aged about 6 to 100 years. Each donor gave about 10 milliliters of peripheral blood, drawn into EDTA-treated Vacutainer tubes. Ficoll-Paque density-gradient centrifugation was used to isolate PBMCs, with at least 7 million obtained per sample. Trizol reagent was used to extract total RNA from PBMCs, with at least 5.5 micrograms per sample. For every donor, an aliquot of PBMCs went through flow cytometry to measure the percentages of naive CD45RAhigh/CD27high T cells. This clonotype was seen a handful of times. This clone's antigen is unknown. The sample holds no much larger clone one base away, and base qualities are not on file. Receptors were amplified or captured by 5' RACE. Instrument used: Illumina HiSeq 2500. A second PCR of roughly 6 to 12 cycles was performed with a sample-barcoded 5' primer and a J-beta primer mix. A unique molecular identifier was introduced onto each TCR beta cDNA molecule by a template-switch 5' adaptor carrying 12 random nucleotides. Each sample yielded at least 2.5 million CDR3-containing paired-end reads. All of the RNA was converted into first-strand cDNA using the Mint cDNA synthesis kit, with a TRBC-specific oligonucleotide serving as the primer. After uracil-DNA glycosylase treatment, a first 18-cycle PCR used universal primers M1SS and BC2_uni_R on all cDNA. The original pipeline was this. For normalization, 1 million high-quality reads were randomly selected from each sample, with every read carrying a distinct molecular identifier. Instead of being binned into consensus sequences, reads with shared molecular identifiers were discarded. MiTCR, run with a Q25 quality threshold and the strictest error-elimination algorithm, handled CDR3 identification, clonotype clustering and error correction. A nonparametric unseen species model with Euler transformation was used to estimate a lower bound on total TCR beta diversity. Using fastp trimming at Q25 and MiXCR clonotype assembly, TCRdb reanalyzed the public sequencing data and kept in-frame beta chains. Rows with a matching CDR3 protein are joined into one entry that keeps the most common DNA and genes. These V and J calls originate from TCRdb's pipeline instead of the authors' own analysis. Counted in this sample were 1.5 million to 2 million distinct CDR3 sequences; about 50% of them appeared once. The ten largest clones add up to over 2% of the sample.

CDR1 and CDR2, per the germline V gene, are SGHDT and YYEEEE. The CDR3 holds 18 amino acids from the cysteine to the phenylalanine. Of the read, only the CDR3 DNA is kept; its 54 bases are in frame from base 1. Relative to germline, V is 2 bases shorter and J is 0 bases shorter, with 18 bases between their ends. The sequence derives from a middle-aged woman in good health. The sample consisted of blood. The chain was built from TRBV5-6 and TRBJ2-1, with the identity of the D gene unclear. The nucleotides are TGTGCCAGCAGCTTTGGATTCCCCCGGGCGAGCTCCTACAATGAGCAGTTCTTC. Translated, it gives CASSFGFPRASSYNEQFF.